These 12 T cell receptor beta chains were all obtained from the same sample, sequenced in a study of cytomegalovirus exposure and HLA in healthy donors. Primers: 60 Vbeta forward and 13 Jbeta reverse. Assay: immunoSEQ multiplex PCR; the TCRdb copy retains only in-frame clones and omits some. The data contain about 98,000 clones, around 80% of them singletons. The specimen was PBMCs. These receptors all stem from a man aged 40-49 years in good health and CMV-seronegative.

The chain uses TRBV7-8 and TRBJ2-7; 7 bases agree with TRBD2. The CDR3 length is 15 residues. Germline CDR1 is SGHVS and CDR2 is FQNEAQ. J lost 0 bases, V lost 1 base, and 3 bases had no gene match. The CDR3 spells CASSLGRGDSYEQYF. CDR3 coding DNA: TGTGCCAGCAGCTTAGGTCGGGGGGACTCCTACGAGCAGTACTTC.

The CDR3 sequence is CAWSMGTVNTEAFF. The CDR3 DNA reads TGTGCCTGGAGTATGGGGACAGTTAACACTGAAGCTTTCTTT. The chain is built from TRBV30 and TRBJ1-1; 7 nucleotides align to TRBD1. Looked up from germline, CDR1 is GTSNPN and CDR2 is SVGIG (reference sequence). J lost 2 bases, V lost 2 bases, and 5 bases had no gene match. This CDR3 comprises 14 residues.

The J gene is TRBJ1-6, the V gene TRBV6-6; D may be TRBD1 (5 bases). The CDR3 length is 15 residues. CDR1 and CDR2 from the germline V gene are MNHNY and SVGAGI (reference sequence). V was trimmed by 4 bases and J by 2 bases, leaving 9 bases between them. CDR3 in DNA: TGTGCCAGCAGTTCCCGACAGCCCTATAATTCACCCCTCCACTTT. Protein sequence: CASSSRQPYNSPLHF.

J is TRBJ1-3 and V is TRBV4-3; D is undetermined. V dropped 0 bases and J dropped 0 bases, with 12 bases sitting between them. This CDR3 is 17 amino acids long. Germline assignment: CDR1 LGHNA and CDR2 YSLEER. CDR3 in amino acids: CASSQEAQAFSGNTIYF. The CDR3 DNA is TGCGCCAGCAGCCAAGAAGCTCAGGCTTTCTCTGGAAACACCATATATTTT.

In its sample, this clone was seen a few times. The rearrangement uses TRBV27 and TRBJ2-5; TRBD1 aligns across 10 bases. This CDR3 contains 15 residues. V dropped 3 bases and J dropped 5; count of bases not matched to a gene: 6. Germline CDR1 reads MNHEY; CDR2 reads SMNVEV (reference sequence). The DNA of the CDR3 is TGTGCCAGCAGTTTGGGCGGGACAGGGGCTGAGACCCAGTACTTC. Its translation is CASSLGGTGAETQYF.

This sequence joins TRBV7-9 and TRBJ1-2; D ambiguous. The length of the CDR3 is 14 residues. Germline assignment: CDR1 SEHNR and CDR2 FQNEAQ (reference sequence). V was shortened by 5 bases and J by 0 bases, with 10 bases between the two germline ends. The CDR3 here is CASSPNLANYGYTF. The CDR3 coding sequence is TGTGCCAGCAGCCCCAACCTAGCTAACTATGGCTACACCTTC.

The chain uses TRBV4-1 and TRBJ1-2, with D uncertain. This CDR3 region has 15 residues. In germline, CDR1 is MGHRA, CDR2 YSYEKL. Trimming stripped 0 bases from V and 5 bases from J, with 13 bases between. CDR3 bases: TGCGCCAGCAGCCAAGAACCGTCCGGAGGTTATGGCTACACCTTC. Residues: CASSQEPSGGYGYTF.

This sequence joins TRBV9 and TRBJ2-3; 10 bases are shared with TRBD2. The CDR3 spans 13 residues. CDR1 is SGDLS, CDR2 YYNGEE, per germline. The trim removed 2 bases at V and 6 bases at J, leaving 0 bases unmatched. This CDR3 is CASSVGLADTQYF. The CDR3 region has the DNA TGTGCCAGCAGCGTGGGACTAGCGGATACGCAGTATTTT. Supplemented by reference TRBV9 and TRBJ2-3, the full variable domain reads DSGVTQTPKHLITATGQRVTLRCSPRSGDLSVYWYQQSLDQGLQFLIQYYNGEERAKGNILERFSAQQFPDLHSELNLSSLELGDSALYFCASSVGLADTQYFGPGTRLTVL.

This chain joins TRBV11-2 and TRBJ1-6, with D possibly TRBD1 on 6 matching bases. Germline CDR1 reads SGHAT; CDR2 reads FQNNGV. The CDR3 contains 14 residues. The V gene lost 5 bases and the J gene lost 8 bases, with 13 bases spanning the gap. The CDR3 DNA is TGTGCCAGCAGCGCGGACAGCATCGATTCACCCCTCCACTTT. It is translated as CASSADSIDSPLHF.

The rearrangement joins TRBV13 to TRBJ1-1; tentatively, D is TRBD1 (5 bases). CDR3 size: 14 residues. V lost 5 bases and J 5 bases, leaving 15 bases between the germline ends. Germline V CDR1 and CDR2: PRHDT, FYEKMQ (reference sequence). The CDR3 is CASSVTGSATEAFF. CDR3 nucleotides: TGTGCCAGCAGCGTAACAGGCTCTGCGACTGAAGCTTTCTTT.

The gene calls are TRBV30 and TRBJ1-5; 12 bases match TRBD1. V trimming: 1 base; J trimming: 4 bases; junction bases outside the gene matches: 8. CDR3 size: 17 residues. Germline V gene lookup returns CDR1 GTSNPN and CDR2 SVGIG (reference sequence). DNA for the CDR3: TGTGCCTGGAGTGCGGGGACAGGGGGCGCCCCGAATCAGCCCCAGCATTTT. It is translated as CAWSAGTGGAPNQPQHF.

V and J are TRBV5-1 and TRBJ2-7; 7 bases align to TRBD2. CDR1 is SGHRS, CDR2 YFSETQ, per germline. This CDR3 has 15 residues. Germline trimming cut 0 bases from V and 2 bases from J; bases unmatched to any gene: 5. CDR3 DNA sequence: TGCGCCAGCAGCTTGGGTTTGGGGGGGACCTACGAGCAGTACTTC. Its translation: CASSLGLGGTYEQYF.